The clone carrying this TCR beta chain was observed a few times. The germline V gene has CDR1 SGHTA and CDR2 FQGTGA. The CDR3 consists of 13 residues. Reverse transcribing all isolated RNA meant expressed TCRB transcripts were sequenced. This table comes from immunoSEQ multiplex PCR, and its TCRdb copy is limited to in-frame clones, with some not included. This table holds about 320,000 clones, around 15% found once. The sample originates from a study of beta chain features in type 1 diabetes. The rearrangement uses TRBV7-3 and TRBJ2-7; 12 positions agree with TRBD2. This TCR derives from a man aged 25 to 40 in good health. Material: central memory CD4+ T cells from blood. CDR3 residues: CASSFRPSGRVDV. For the CDR3, the DNA is TGTGCCAGCAGCTTTAGGCCTAGCGGGAGGGTAGACGTC.